The source of this T cell receptor (beta chain) is a study of T cell changes during pregnancy in multiple sclerosis. The repertoire was sequenced with immunoSEQ multiplex PCR; TCRdb's copy has only in-frame clones and lacks some. The sample lists about 40,000 clones, 92% occurring once. Between the trimmed V and J ends, which lost 4 bases and 4 bases, there was a span of 15 bases. CDR3 size: 14 residues. Germline loops: CDR1 SQVTM, CDR2 ANQGSEA. The receptor was isolated from a female donor with multiple sclerosis, enrolled in a pregnancy study. The source material was CD4+ T cells from peripheral blood mononuclear cells, sampled before pregnancy. The chain employs TRBV29-1 and TRBJ2-3; TRBD2 might be the D (5 bases). The CDR3 spells CSVGRGSPPDTQYF. DNA of the CDR3: TGCAGCGTTGGTCGAGGGAGCCCCCCAGATACGCAGTATTTT.